The following is a T cell receptor (beta chain) sequence with its context. The antigen remains undetermined. This entry is derived from a study of naive and memory T cell subsets. Study results and limitations: Possibly reflecting memory cells re-expressing CD45RA, a few larger clonotypes occurred in naive repertoires, especially CD8.

The germline V gene has CDR1 SEHNR and CDR2 FQNEAQ (reference sequence). V lost 5 bases, J lost 7 bases, and 13 bases stayed unmatched. CDR3 size: 15 residues. The beta constant-region primer was an equimolar mix of two oligonucleotides covering TRBC1 and TRBC2. Nested alpha and beta constant-region primers with the SP2 primer drove four PCR rounds on ligated cDNA. MiXCR was run by TCRdb on the UMI-ligation and nested PCR reads, yielding one entry per CDR3 protein. The sample includes 150,000 or so distinct CDR3 sequences, roughly 23% of them seen just once. The origin of this receptor is a human donor in good health. The chain recombines TRBV7-9 with TRBJ2-5; 7 bases align to TRBD1. What was sequenced was naive CD4+ T cells from blood. The CDR3 sequence: CASSTTGETLGTQYF. DNA of the CDR3: TGTGCCAGCAGCACAACAGGGGAGACCTTGGGGACCCAGTACTTC. The full variable domain, with the rest looked up from reference TRBV7-9 and TRBJ2-5, is DTGVSQNPRHKITKRGQNVTFRCDPISEHNRLYWYRQTLGQGPEFLTYFQNEAQLEKSRLLSDRFSAERPKGSFSTLEIQRTEQGDSAMYLCASSTTGETLGTQYFGPGTRLLVL.